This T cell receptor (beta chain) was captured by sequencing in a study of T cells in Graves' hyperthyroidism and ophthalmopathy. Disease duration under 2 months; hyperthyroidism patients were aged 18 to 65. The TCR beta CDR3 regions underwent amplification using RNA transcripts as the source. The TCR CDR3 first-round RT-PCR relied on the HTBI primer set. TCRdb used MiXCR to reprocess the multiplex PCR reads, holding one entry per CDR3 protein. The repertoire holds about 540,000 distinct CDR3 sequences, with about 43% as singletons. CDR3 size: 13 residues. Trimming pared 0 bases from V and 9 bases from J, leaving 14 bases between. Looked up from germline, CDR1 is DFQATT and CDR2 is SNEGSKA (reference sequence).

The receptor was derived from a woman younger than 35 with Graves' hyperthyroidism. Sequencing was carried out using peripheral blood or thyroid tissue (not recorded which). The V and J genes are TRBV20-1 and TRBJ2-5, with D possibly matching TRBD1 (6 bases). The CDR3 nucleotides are TGCAGTGCTAGAGATGGACAGCTGGTGGCCCAGTACTTC. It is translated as CSARDGQLVAQYF.